This TCR beta chain originates from a study of Graves' ophthalmopathy and Graves' hyperthyroidism. General study results and limits: Thyroid clonotypes that were expanded above 0.001 frequency mostly also appeared in blood.

Each donor who had ophthalmopathy showed moderate-to-severe activity, a CAS of ≥3, a NOSPECS of ≥4, and a duration under 3 months. The ends were cut back, 8 bases at V and 0 bases at J, with 14 bases in the middle. Germline V gives CDR1 LNHNV, CDR2 YYDKDF (reference sequence). This CDR3 has 15 amino acids. RNA served as the template for amplifying TCR beta CDR3 regions. HTBI primers were used in a first-round RT-PCR, which preceded a second-round multiplex PCR. TCRdb analysed the multiplex PCR reads with MiXCR anew, one entry per CDR3 protein. The sample holds tens of thousands of distinct CDR3 sequences, about 51% seen once. Relative to its sample, this clonotype is medium-sized. What it binds is unknown.

The sequence was obtained from an adult man with Graves' ophthalmopathy. The source material was peripheral blood. The chain carries TRBV15 and TRBJ2-1; no reliable D call. The CDR3 DNA is TGTGCCACCCAAGCAGTTCCCAACTCCTACAATGAGCAGTTCTTC. Residues: CATQAVPNSYNEQFF.